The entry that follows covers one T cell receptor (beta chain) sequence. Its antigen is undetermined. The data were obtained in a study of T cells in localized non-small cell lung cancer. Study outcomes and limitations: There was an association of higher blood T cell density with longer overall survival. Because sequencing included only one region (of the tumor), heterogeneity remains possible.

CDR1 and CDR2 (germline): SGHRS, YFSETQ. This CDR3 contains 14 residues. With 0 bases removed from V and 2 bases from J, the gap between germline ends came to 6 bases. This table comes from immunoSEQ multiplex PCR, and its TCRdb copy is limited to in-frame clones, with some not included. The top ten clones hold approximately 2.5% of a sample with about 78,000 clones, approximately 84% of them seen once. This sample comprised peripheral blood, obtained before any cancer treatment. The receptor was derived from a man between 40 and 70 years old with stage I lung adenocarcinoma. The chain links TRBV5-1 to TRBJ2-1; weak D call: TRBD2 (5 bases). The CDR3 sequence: CASSLEAAYNEQFF. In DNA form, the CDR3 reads TGCGCCAGCAGCTTGGAAGCGGCCTACAATGAGCAGTTCTTC. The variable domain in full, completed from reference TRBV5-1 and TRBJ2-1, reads KAGVTQTPRYLIKTRGQQVTLSCSPISGHRSVSWYQQTPGQGLQFLFEYFSETQRNKGNFPGRFSGRQFSNSRSEMNVSTLELGDSALYLCASSLEAAYNEQFFGPGTRLTVL.